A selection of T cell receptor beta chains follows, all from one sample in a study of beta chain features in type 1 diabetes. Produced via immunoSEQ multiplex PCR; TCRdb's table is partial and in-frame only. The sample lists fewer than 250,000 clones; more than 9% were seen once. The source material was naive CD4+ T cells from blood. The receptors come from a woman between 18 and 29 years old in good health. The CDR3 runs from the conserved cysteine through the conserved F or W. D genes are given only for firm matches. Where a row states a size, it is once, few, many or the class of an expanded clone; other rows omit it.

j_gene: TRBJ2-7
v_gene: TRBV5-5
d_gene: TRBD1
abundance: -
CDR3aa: CASSLVGTGHYEQYF
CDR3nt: TGTGCCAGCAGCTTGGTTGGGACAGGTCACTACGAGCAGTACTTC

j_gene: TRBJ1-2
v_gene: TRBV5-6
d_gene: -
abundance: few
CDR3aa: CASSAPPRRPYGYTF
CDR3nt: TGTGCCAGCAGCGCACCCCCCCGGAGGCCTTATGGCTACACCTTC

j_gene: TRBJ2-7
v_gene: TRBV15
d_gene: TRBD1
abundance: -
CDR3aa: CATSMDRVHEQYF
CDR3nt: TGTGCCACCAGCATGGACAGGGTCCACGAGCAGTACTTC

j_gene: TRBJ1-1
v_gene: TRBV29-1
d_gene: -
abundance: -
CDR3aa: CSASPGGHTEAFF
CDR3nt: TGCAGCGCCTCCCCCGGGGGGCACACTGAAGCTTTCTTT

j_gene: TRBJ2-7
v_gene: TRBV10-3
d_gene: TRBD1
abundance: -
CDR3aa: CAISESTGNSYEQYF
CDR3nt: TGTGCCATCAGTGAGTCGACAGGGAACTCCTACGAGCAGTACTTC

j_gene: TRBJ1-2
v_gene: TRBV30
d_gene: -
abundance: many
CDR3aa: CAWSVSTGYGYTF
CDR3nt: TGTGCCTGGAGTGTCTCTACAGGCTATGGCTACACCTTC

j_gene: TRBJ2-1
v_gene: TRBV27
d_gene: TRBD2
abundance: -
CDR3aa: CAPPARSSGGVWGQFF
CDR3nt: TGTGCCCCCCCGGCTAGGTCTAGCGGGGGGGTTTGGGGGCAGTTCTTC

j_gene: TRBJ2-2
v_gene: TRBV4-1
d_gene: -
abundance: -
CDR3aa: CASSLVPGEYTGELFF
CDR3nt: TGCGCCAGCAGCCTCGTGCCGGGGGAATACACCGGGGAGCTGTTTTTT

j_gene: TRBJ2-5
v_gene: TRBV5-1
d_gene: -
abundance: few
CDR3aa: CASSLGQRGETQYF
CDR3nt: TGCGCCAGCAGCTTGGGGCAGCGAGGAGAGACCCAGTACTTC

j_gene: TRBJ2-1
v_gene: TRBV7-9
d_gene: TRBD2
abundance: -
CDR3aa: CASSLTSGRTNEQFF
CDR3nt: TGTGCCAGCAGCTTAACTAGCGGGAGGACCAATGAGCAGTTCTTC

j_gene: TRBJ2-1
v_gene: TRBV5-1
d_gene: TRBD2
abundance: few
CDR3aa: CASSHTGTSPGNEQFF
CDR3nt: TGCGCCAGCAGTCATACCGGGACTAGTCCAGGCAATGAGCAGTTCTTC

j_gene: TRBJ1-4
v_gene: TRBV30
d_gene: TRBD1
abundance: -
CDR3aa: CAWSVGTVPNEKLFF
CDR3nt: TGTGCCTGGAGTGTGGGGACAGTCCCTAATGAAAAACTGTTTTTT

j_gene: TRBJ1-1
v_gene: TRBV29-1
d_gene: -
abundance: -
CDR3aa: CSVGLPNTEAFF
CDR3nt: TGCAGCGTTGGGCTCCCGAACACTGAAGCTTTCTTT

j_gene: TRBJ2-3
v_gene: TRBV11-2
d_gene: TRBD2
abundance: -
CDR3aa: CASSLVAGGLDTQYF
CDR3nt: TGTGCCAGCAGCTTAGTAGCGGGAGGATTGGATACGCAGTATTTT

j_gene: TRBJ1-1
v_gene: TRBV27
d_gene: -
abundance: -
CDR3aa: CASSDRGQNTEAFF
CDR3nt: TGTGCCAGCAGCGACCGGGGACAGAACACTGAAGCTTTCTTT

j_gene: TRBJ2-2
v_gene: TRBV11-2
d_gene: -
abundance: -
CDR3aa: CASSASTGPHTGELFF
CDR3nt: TGTGCCAGCAGCGCCTCAACAGGGCCCCACACCGGGGAGCTGTTTTTT

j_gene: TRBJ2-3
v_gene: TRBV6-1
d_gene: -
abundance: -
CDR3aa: CASSWDNTDTQYF
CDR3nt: TGTGCCAGCAGTTGGGACAACACAGATACGCAGTATTTT

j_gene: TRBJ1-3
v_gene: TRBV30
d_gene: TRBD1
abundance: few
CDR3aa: CAWNKQGVGNTIYF
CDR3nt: TGTGCCTGGAACAAGCAGGGGGTTGGAAACACCATATATTTT

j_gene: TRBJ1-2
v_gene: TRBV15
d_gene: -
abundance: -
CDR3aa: CATSRAATNPNYGYTF
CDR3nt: TGTGCCACCAGCAGAGCTGCGACAAACCCAAACTATGGCTACACCTTC

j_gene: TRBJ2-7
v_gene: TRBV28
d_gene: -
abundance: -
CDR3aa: CASTRGAYEQYF
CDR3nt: TGTGCCAGCACCAGGGGCGCATACGAGCAGTACTTC

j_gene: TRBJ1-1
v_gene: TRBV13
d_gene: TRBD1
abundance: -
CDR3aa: CASSFTGGTEAFF
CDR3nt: TGTGCCAGCAGCTTTACAGGGGGCACTGAAGCTTTCTTT

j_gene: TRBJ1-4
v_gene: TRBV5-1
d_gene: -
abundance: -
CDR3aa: CASSLVGVATNEKLFF
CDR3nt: TGCGCCAGCAGCTTGGTGGGAGTTGCAACTAATGAAAAACTGTTTTTT

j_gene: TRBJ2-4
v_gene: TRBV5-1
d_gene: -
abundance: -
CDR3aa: CASSLADSGAGVAKNIQYF
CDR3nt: TGCGCCAGCAGCTTGGCCGACAGTGGAGCAGGGGTAGCCAAAAACATTCAGTACTTC

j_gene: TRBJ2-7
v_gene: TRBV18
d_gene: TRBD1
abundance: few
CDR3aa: CASSPFRDSSYEQYF
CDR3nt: TGTGCCAGCTCACCTTTCCGGGACAGCTCCTACGAGCAGTACTTC

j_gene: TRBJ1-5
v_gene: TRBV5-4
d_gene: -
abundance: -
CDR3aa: CASSLDLNNQPQHF
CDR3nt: TGTGCCAGCAGCTTGGACCTAAACAATCAGCCCCAGCATTTT

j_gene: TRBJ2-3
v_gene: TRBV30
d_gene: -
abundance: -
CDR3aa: CAWSAVGRTDTQYF
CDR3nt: TGTGCCTGGAGCGCGGTGGGGCGCACAGATACGCAGTATTTT

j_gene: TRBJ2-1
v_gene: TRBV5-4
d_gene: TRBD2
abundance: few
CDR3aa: CASRKAGGQYNEQFF
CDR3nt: TGTGCCAGCAGAAAAGCGGGAGGACAGTACAATGAGCAGTTCTTC

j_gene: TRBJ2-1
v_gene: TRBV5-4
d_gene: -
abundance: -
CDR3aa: CASSRRRLGDEQFF
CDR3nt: TGTGCCAGCAGCCGCCGGAGACTTGGCGATGAGCAGTTCTTC